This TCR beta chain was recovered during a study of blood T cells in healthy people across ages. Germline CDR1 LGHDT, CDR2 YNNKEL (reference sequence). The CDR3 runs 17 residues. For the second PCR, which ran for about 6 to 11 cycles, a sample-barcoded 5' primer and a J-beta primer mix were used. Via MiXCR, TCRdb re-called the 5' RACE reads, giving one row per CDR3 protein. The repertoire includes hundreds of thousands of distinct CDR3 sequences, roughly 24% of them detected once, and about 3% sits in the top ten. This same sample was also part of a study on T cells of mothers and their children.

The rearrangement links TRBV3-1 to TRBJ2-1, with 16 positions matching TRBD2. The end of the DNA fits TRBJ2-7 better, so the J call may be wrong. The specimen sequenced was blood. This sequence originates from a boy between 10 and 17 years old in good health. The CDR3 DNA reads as TGTGCCAGCAGCGACGGGACTAGCGGGGGGGCCTCGTACGAGCAGTACTTC. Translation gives CASSDGTSGGASYEQYF.